This TCR beta chain was recovered during a study of blood T cells in healthy people across ages (dated by TCRdb to the mid-2010s). General notes on the study: In model experiments, roughly one uniquely barcoded TCR beta cDNA molecule per two T cells was captured by template switching. To track age-related changes in TCR beta repertoire diversity, the study relied on deep sequencing normalized with unique cDNA molecular identifiers. Four age groups were formed from the donors: young (average approximately 15 years), middle-aged (approximately 40), aged (about 62) and long-lived (less than 85). Donors of different ages were randomly distributed across sequencing lanes to avoid experimental bias. Using the same blood draw, the study looked at two additional independent replicas of 1 million unique cDNA reads for two donors, one aged 18 to 29 and the other aged 80 or older. Here is what the overall study found, with its caveats: Total diversity estimates from one million sequenced T cells were considered lower bounds and underestimates. As age increased, observed TCR beta diversity per million T cells dropped in a roughly linear way, and a significant reduction was already evident by age 40. The long-lived group showed more naive CD4+ T cells, fewer expanded clones and increased TCR diversity than the aged group, suggesting age selection. Because donor CMV infection status was unknown, age-related changes in expanded clonotypes were potentially confounded. Conclusive comparison of naive and antigen-experienced compartments was prevented by the profiling of bulk unsorted PBMCs. There was a strong correlation between observed TCR beta diversity and the percentage of naive T cells measured by flow cytometry.

Receptor amplification or capture employed 5' RACE. A second PCR of about 6 to 11 cycles was performed with a sample-barcoded 5' primer and a J-beta primer mix. A template-switch 5' adaptor carrying 12 random nucleotides introduced a unique molecular identifier onto each TCR beta cDNA molecule. At least 2.5 million CDR3-containing paired-end reads were obtained from each sample. All of the RNA was converted into first-strand cDNA using the Mint cDNA synthesis kit, with a TRBC-specific oligonucleotide serving as the primer. After uracil-DNA glycosylase treatment, a first 18-cycle PCR used universal primers M1SS and BC2_uni_R on all cDNA. On the authors' methods: Normalization of each sample was performed by random selection of 1 million high-quality reads, each carrying a distinct molecular identifier. Instead of being binned into consensus sequences, reads with shared molecular identifiers were discarded. MiTCR, set to a Q25 quality threshold and the strictest error-elimination algorithm, was used for CDR3 identification, clonotype clustering and error correction. Lower-bound total TCR beta diversity was estimated with a nonparametric unseen species model using Euler transformation. TCRdb cleaned the public reads at Q25 with fastp, built clones with MiXCR and kept in-frame beta chains. Each entry merges the rows of one CDR3 protein and shows their most common DNA and genes. The V and J calls were determined by TCRdb, not by the authors. In all, the sample holds fewer than 2,000,000 distinct CDR3 sequences, and 30% to 40% of those were seen once. The ten top clones hold approximately 22% of the sample.

The donors were some 36 Caucasian individuals from Russia, aged roughly 6 to 100 years, who were systemically healthy. About 9.1 milliliters of peripheral blood were collected from each donor into EDTA-treated Vacutainer tubes. PBMCs were isolated by Ficoll-Paque density-gradient centrifugation, with at least 6 million obtained per sample. Total RNA was extracted from PBMCs with Trizol reagent, with at least 5 micrograms obtained per sample. For every donor, flow cytometry on a PBMC aliquot measured the percentage of naive CD45RAhigh/CD27high T cells. Per the germline V gene, MNHEY is the CDR1 and SVGEGT is the CDR2. V and J are trimmed by 3 bases and 5 bases, and the gene matches miss 12 bases of the junction. The CDR3 measures 16 amino acids from cysteine to phenylalanine. Only the CDR3 portion is preserved as DNA: 48 bases, with reading frame beginning at the first base. With respect to this clonotype: No cognate antigen has been identified for it. No base quality values were provided; no much bigger clone lies one nucleotide off.

Recombination linked TRBV6-2 or TRBV6-3 to TRBJ1-1, and TRBD1 aligns with 7 junction nucleotides. The source of this sequence is a human donor in good health. Source material: blood. CDR3 protein: CASSYVVGGGETEAFF. The DNA sequence is TGTGCCAGCAGTTATGTGGTTGGAGGGGGCGAAACTGAAGCTTTCTTT.